This T cell receptor beta chain was found in a study of T cells in Graves' hyperthyroidism and ophthalmopathy. Study findings and constraints: Ophthalmopathy was told apart from stable hyperthyroidism by a 13 V-J model. Clonotypes that were expanded in thyroid above 0.001 mostly appeared in blood too.

This clonotype has at least ten counts. The target antigen is unknown. Each diagnosis was grounded in clinical symptoms, serum thyroxine and TRAb, thyroid ultrasound, and orbital computed tomography. The investigators amplified TCR beta CDR3 regions from RNA transcripts. First-round RT-PCR with HTBI primers amplified the TCR CDR3 region. TCRdb re-called the multiplex PCR reads with MiXCR, one entry per CDR3 protein. The data show 530,000 or so distinct CDR3 sequences, around 45% seen once. Sequencing used peripheral blood or thyroid tissue (not recorded which). The receptor was derived from a woman aged 18-29 years with Graves' hyperthyroidism.

CDR3 in DNA: TGCAGCGCCGGACATTATAGGGGGACTAGCGCTAACCGATACGAGCAGTACTTC. It yields the protein CSAGHYRGTSANRYEQYF. This chain uses TRBV29-1 with TRBJ2-7; TRBD2 matches 10 bases. The length of the CDR3 is 18 residues. Germline loops: CDR1 SQVTM, CDR2 ANQGSEA. The V segment lost 7 bases and the J segment 4 bases; nucleotides outside the gene matches: 22.